One T cell receptor beta chain is described in this entry. Antigen unknown. This entry belongs to a study of yellow fever vaccine responses in identical twins. General study points: Twins' vaccine T cell responses were reported to seem partly convergent and partly personalized.

The CDR3 has 16 residues. V lost 0 bases to trimming and J lost 5 bases; unmatched junction nucleotides: 7. Germline CDR1 is DFQATT and CDR2 is SNEGSKA (reference sequence). TCRdb ran MiXCR on the RT-PCR reads and lists one entry per CDR3 protein. The sample shows 8,300 or so distinct CDR3 sequences, over 70% of them seen only once. The sample here was T cells from blood (PBMCs), unsorted or a sorted subset (not recorded which), taken before or after yellow fever vaccination (not recorded which). The receptor comes from a woman aged 18-30 years who received the yellow fever vaccine. The rearrangement uses TRBV20-1 and TRBJ2-2; 9 bases agree with TRBD2. CDR3 loop: CSARDPLAGGTGELFF. Here the CDR3 DNA reads TGCAGTGCTAGAGATCCACTAGCGGGCGGGACCGGGGAGCTGTTTTTT.